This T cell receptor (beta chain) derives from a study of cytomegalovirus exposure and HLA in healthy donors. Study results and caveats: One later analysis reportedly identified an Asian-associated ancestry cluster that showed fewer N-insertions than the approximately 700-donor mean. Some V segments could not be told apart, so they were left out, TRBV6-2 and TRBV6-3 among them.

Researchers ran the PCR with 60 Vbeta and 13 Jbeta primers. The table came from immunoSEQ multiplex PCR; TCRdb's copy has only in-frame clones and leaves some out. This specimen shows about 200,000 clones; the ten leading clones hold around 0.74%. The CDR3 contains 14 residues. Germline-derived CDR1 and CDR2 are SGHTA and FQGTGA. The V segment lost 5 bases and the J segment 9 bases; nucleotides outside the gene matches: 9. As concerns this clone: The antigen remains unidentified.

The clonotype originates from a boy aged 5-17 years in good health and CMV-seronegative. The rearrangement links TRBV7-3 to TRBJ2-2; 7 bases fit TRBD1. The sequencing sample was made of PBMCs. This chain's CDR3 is CASSRTGAPRELFF. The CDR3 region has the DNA TGTGCCAGCAGCAGGACAGGAGCCCCGAGGGAGCTGTTTTTT.